What follows are 32 T cell receptor beta chains derived from one specimen sequenced in a study of regulatory T cells in long-lasting Graves disease. Documented time point: newly diagnosed GD, antithyroid drugs for less than 3 months. The TCR library was prepared using RNA isolated from PBMCs. The authors built TCR beta libraries using iRepertoire HTBI primers and Arm-PCR of CDR3 regions. TCRdb independently ran MiXCR on the multiplex PCR reads; one entry per CDR3 protein. The sample records some 400,000 distinct CDR3 sequences, more than 13% being singletons. This sample was also put to use in a study of T cells in Graves' hyperthyroidism and ophthalmopathy.

This sample comprised peripheral blood mononuclear cells (PBMCs), obtained at new diagnosis, from a patient treated with antithyroid drugs. These receptors all stem from a woman aged 25 to 39 with Graves disease.

The chain joins TRBV25-1 to TRBJ2-1; 8 bases are a match to TRBD2. V trimming: 7 bases; J trimming: 7 bases; junction bases outside the gene matches: 6. This CDR3 has 13 amino acids. The germline gives CDR1 MGHDK, CDR2 SYGVNS. The DNA of the CDR3 is TGTGCCAGCAAGGGACTAGGGGGGAATGAGCAGTTCTTC. Protein product: CASKGLGGNEQFF.

This chain links TRBV5-5 with TRBJ1-5, with 8 bases fitting TRBD1. The CDR3 consists of 14 residues. CDR1 is SGHKS and CDR2 is YYEKEE in the germline V gene (reference sequence). V gave up 0 bases and J gave up 10 bases; unmatched junction bases: 6. The CDR3 bases are TGTGCCAGCAGCTTGGAAACAGGGGGTCCACCCCAGCATTTT. Its translation: CASSLETGGPPQHF. The full variable domain, its missing parts supplied by reference TRBV5-5 and TRBJ1-5, is DAGVTQSPTHLIKTRGQQVTLRCSPISGHKSVSWYQQVLGQGPQFIFQYYEKEERGRGNFPDRFSARQFPNYSSELNVNALLLGDSALYLCASSLETGGPPQHFGDGTRLSIL.

This clonotype was detected many times. The chain uses TRBV6-5 and TRBJ1-1, with D hard to call. Germline lookup yields CDR1 MNHEY and CDR2 SVGAGI. This CDR3 spans 17 amino acids. With 0 bases removed from V and 0 bases from J, the gap between germline ends came to 14 bases. The CDR3 DNA is TGTGCCAGCAGTTACTCGAGAGGGTTACGGCTGAACACTGAAGCTTTCTTT. Protein: CASSYSRGLRLNTEAFF.

The chain joins TRBV6-1 to TRBJ2-5; possibly TRBD2 for D (5 bases). Germline V gives CDR1 MNHNS, CDR2 SASEGT. The V and J ends lost 3 bases and 5 bases respectively, with 16 bases between them. This CDR3 comprises 15 residues. As DNA, the CDR3 is TGTGCCAGCAGTGAGGGCGGCGGGCCCGTGGAGACCCAGTACTTC. Encoded protein: CASSEGGGPVETQYF.

Notes on this clonotype: Relative to the germline gene, one junction end is altered; a read error may explain this. The chain employs TRBV27 and TRBJ2-7; D tentatively reads TRBD1 or TRBD2 (5 bases each). This CDR3 contains 14 residues. Germline V gene data show CDR1 as MNHEY and CDR2 as SMNVEV (reference sequence). As DNA, the CDR3 is TGTGCCGGCAGGACATCGGACTCTTCCTACGAGCAGTACTTC. Translated, it gives CAGRTSDSSYEQYF.

This clonotype appeared many times. The chain recombines TRBV3-1 with TRBJ2-2; 7 nucleotides align to TRBD1. In germline, CDR1 is LGHDT, CDR2 YNNKEL (reference sequence). The CDR3 sequence is 15 residues long. Trimming removed 7 bases from V and 0 bases from J; junction bases left unmatched: 5. CDR3 protein: CASTLRGSNTGELFF. CDR3 nucleotides: TGTGCCAGCACCCTCAGGGGGTCGAACACCGGGGAGCTGTTTTTT.

The chain uses TRBV28 and TRBJ1-4, with 9 nucleotides matching TRBD1. Germline V gene data show CDR1 as MDHEN and CDR2 as SYDVKM. V shed 8 bases and J 0 bases; nucleotides not matched to a gene: 1. The CDR3 sequence is 14 residues long. Here the CDR3 reads CASGTGPTNEKLFF. CDR3 bases: TGTGCCAGCGGGACAGGGCCAACTAATGAAAAACTGTTTTTT.

This chain's CDR3 is CATSRTEGLGYTF. The CDR3 DNA follows: TGTGCCACCAGCAGGACAGAGGGCCTTGGCTACACCTTC. The V and J genes are TRBV24-1 and TRBJ1-2, with a weak D call TRBD1 (6 bases). The V gene's germline CDR1 is KGHDR and CDR2 SFDVKD. Trimming stripped 7 bases from V and 7 bases from J, with 15 bases between. CDR3 length equals 13 residues.

The chain joins TRBV20-1 to TRBJ2-3; TRBD2 aligns across 12 bases. CDR1 and CDR2 (germline): DFQATT, SNEGSKA (reference sequence). Unmatched junction bases numbered 8, after V lost 4 bases and J lost 6 bases. CDR3 length: 15 amino acids. The CDR3 DNA is TGCAGTGCTAAGACACTAGCGGGAGGTTGGGATACGCAGTATTTT. As protein: CSAKTLAGGWDTQYF.

This clonotype was counted many times. The chain couples TRBV12-3 or TRBV12-4 to TRBJ1-5; a possible D gene is TRBD1 (5 bases). Trimming removed 4 bases from V and 4 bases from J, with 11 bases in between. The CDR3 consists of 14 residues. The CDR3 is CASSSRKGNQPQHF. CDR3 nucleotide sequence: TGTGCCAGCAGTTCACGCAAGGGGAATCAGCCCCAGCATTTT.

About this clonotype itself: A single base separates this from a much larger clone, so it may be a read error. The rearrangement uses TRBV20-1 and TRBJ2-7, with 8 bases that match TRBD1. The CDR3 is made up of 13 amino acids. Germline-derived CDR1 and CDR2 are DFQATT and SNEGSKA (reference sequence). J lost 5 bases, V lost 3 bases, and 6 bases had no gene match. For the CDR3, the DNA is TGCAGTGCTAGCCTGGACAGGGCCCACGAGCAGTACTTC. Its protein is CSASLDRAHEQYF.

Only a few counts were recorded for this clonotype. A much larger clone sits a single nucleotide away, making a read error possible. The chain combines TRBV20-1 with TRBJ2-1; TRBD2 matches 7 bases. After removal of 5 bases from V and 4 bases from J, the junction contained 11 bases not matched to a gene. CDR3 size: 15 residues. Per the germline V gene, CDR1 is DFQATT and CDR2 is SNEGSKA (reference sequence). The CDR3 DNA sequence: TGCAGTGCTCAAGGAAGACCAGCGGGGTACAATGAGCAGTTCTTC. This sequence encodes CSAQGRPAGYNEQFF.

The chain combines TRBV4-2 with TRBJ1-2, with TRBD1 matching 12 bases. Germline lookup yields CDR1 LGHNA and CDR2 YNFKEQ. This CDR3 contains 15 residues. Trimming took 0 bases from V and 7 from J; bases not matched to a gene: 3. CDR3 nucleotides: TGTGCCAGCAGCCAAGAGGGGACAGGGGGCAGTGGCTACACCTTC. Protein: CASSQEGTGGSGYTF.

Ten or more counts support this clonotype. CDR3 in amino acids: CASSYSAPSGQPQHF. CDR3 nucleotides: TGTGCCAGCAGTTACTCGGCGCCCTCAGGTCAGCCCCAGCATTTT. This chain joins TRBV6-5 and TRBJ1-5; D call uncertain. The germline V gene encodes CDR1 MNHEY and CDR2 SVGAGI. Trimming took 0 bases from V and 6 from J, leaving 12 bases between them. This CDR3 contains 15 residues.

As to this clonotype: Given a much more abundant clone one base away, this may be a read error. This rearrangement joins TRBV20-1 to TRBJ2-7, with 9 bases aligning to TRBD2. Germline V CDR1 and CDR2: DFQATT, SNEGSKA (reference sequence). This CDR3 has 16 residues. Germline trimming cut 7 bases from V and 7 bases from J; bases unmatched to any gene: 20. CDR3: CSGGLAGRSSYNEQYF. CDR3 nucleotides: TGCAGTGGGGGGCTAGCGGGACGAAGCTCCTACAATGAGCAGTACTTC.

This clonotype was found many times. The gene calls are TRBV18 and TRBJ2-1; D possibly matches TRBD1 or TRBD2 (5 bases each). CDR3 size: 16 residues. V was trimmed by 8 bases and J by 0 bases, leaving 17 bases between them. The germline V gene has CDR1 KGHSH and CDR2 LQKENI. This chain's CDR3 is CASSPPGRSSYNEQFF. In nucleotides, the CDR3 is TGTGCCAGCAGCCCTCCGGGACGGAGCTCCTACAATGAGCAGTTCTTC.

Many counts were recorded for this clonotype. The CDR3 nucleotides read TGTGCCATCAGTGATGGACTAGCGGGAGATACATCAGATACGCAGTATTTT. This sequence encodes CAISDGLAGDTSDTQYF. The chain links TRBV10-3 to TRBJ2-3, with 13 bases lining up with TRBD2. The junction had 7 bases not matched to a gene; V was cut back by 3 bases and J by 4 bases. Germline assignment: CDR1 ENHRY and CDR2 SYGVKD. CDR3 length equals 17 residues.

The rearrangement uses TRBV29-1 and TRBJ1-1, with a possible D match to TRBD1 (6 bases). The V gene lost 2 bases and the J gene lost 1 base, with 14 bases spanning the gap. The germline V gene has CDR1 SQVTM and CDR2 ANQGSEA. The CDR3 is 15 amino acids. The CDR3 DNA reads as TGCAGCGTTGAAAGTGGGGGCGCTGGGAACACTGAAGCTTTCTTT. Translated, it gives CSVESGGAGNTEAFF. The full variable domain, completed using reference TRBV29-1 and TRBJ1-1, is SAVISQKPSRDICQRGTSLTIQCQVDSQVTMMFWYRQQPGQSLTLIATANQGSEATYESGFVIDKFPISRPNLTFSTLTVSNMSPEDSSIYLCSVESGGAGNTEAFFGQGTRLTVV.

The chain combines TRBV3-1 with TRBJ2-1; TRBD2 aligns across 9 bases. CDR3 length: 11 residues. In germline, CDR1 is LGHDT, CDR2 YNNKEL (reference sequence). The trim removed 4 bases at V and 15 bases at J, leaving 4 bases unmatched. CDR3 DNA sequence: TGTGCCAGCAGCCGACTAGCGGACCTGTTCTTC. Translating gives CASSRLADLFF.

This clonotype was found many times. The V gene is TRBV20-1, the J gene TRBJ2-7; TRBD2 is a possible D gene (5 bases). Trimming removed 0 bases at V and 2 bases at J, with 11 bases between. Germline V lookup: CDR1 DFQATT, CDR2 SNEGSKA (reference sequence). The CDR3 is made up of 14 amino acids. The chain's CDR3 is CSARDTGSTYEQYF. CDR3 sequence (DNA): TGCAGTGCTAGAGATACGGGATCGACCTACGAGCAGTACTTC.

The rearrangement joins TRBV18 to TRBJ1-3; D is possibly TRBD1 (6 bases). Germline V CDR1 and CDR2: KGHSH, LQKENI. The ends were cut back, 3 bases at V and 1 base at J, with 16 bases in the middle. The CDR3 loop spans 17 amino acids. DNA of the CDR3: TGTGCCAGCTCACCTCTAGGACAGCTCTCTTCTGGAAACACCATATATTTT. Translated: CASSPLGQLSSGNTIYF.

The rearrangement links TRBV20-1 to TRBJ2-7; D may be TRBD2 (5 bases). The CDR3 spans 13 residues. The V gene's germline CDR1 is DFQATT and CDR2 SNEGSKA (reference sequence). V was cut by 2 bases and J by 3 bases, with 11 bases left in between. DNA of the CDR3: TGCAGTGCTAGATTTGAGGGAAGCTACGAGCAGTACTTC. This translates into CSARFEGSYEQYF.

The sample holds many counts of this clonotype. The chain links TRBV29-1 to TRBJ2-7; 7 bases agree with TRBD1. CDR1 is SQVTM, CDR2 ANQGSEA, per germline. This CDR3 spans 13 amino acids. The CDR3 DNA reads TGCAGGCTACGACAGGGTTGGGTGTACGAGCAGTACTTC. Its translation: CRLRQGWVYEQYF.

The chain combines TRBV5-1 with TRBJ1-2; tentatively, D is TRBD1 (5 bases). This CDR3 has 16 residues. V shed 0 bases and J shed 4 bases, with 16 bases lying between them. CDR1 and CDR2 from the germline V gene are SGHRS and YFSETQ. The CDR3 loop reads CASSLAPGREVYGYTF. CDR3 bases: TGCGCCAGCAGCTTGGCCCCGGGGCGGGAAGTCTATGGCTACACCTTC.

This clonotype showed up many times. The V and J genes are TRBV20-1 and TRBJ2-3; D unresolved. Germline assignment: CDR1 DFQATT and CDR2 SNEGSKA (reference sequence). Between the trimmed V and J ends, which lost 1 base and 0 bases, there was a span of 11 bases. This CDR3 is built from 15 residues. CDR3 coding DNA: TGCAGTGCTAGAGTGGCGGAGCTAAGCACAGATACGCAGTATTTT. Protein sequence: CSARVAELSTDTQYF.

This clonotype was counted many times. The CDR3 region is CASIPHTSGNEQFF. DNA for the CDR3: TGTGCCAGCATACCCCATACTAGCGGCAATGAGCAGTTCTTC. The rearrangement uses TRBV6-1 and TRBJ2-1; 8 bases are a match to TRBD2. This CDR3 spans 14 amino acids. Germline CDR1 is MNHNS and CDR2 is SASEGT. V shed 7 bases and J 6 bases; nucleotides not matched to a gene: 8.

The chain recombines TRBV24-1 with TRBJ2-2; D not resolved. V gave up 9 bases and J gave up 4 bases, with 17 bases separating them. This CDR3 comprises 15 residues. Germline values: CDR1 KGHDR, CDR2 SFDVKD. CDR3 nucleotide sequence: TGTGCCACCGCCCGTACGGCAACCCCCACCGGGGAGCTGTTTTTT. Translated: CATARTATPTGELFF.

The rearrangement joins TRBV30 to TRBJ2-2, with D perhaps matching TRBD2 (6 bases). With 5 bases removed from V and 4 bases from J, the gap between germline ends came to 14 bases. Looked up from germline, CDR1 is GTSNPN and CDR2 is SVGIG (reference sequence). This CDR3 comprises 14 residues. The CDR3 nucleotides are TGTGCCTGGCCTCCTACCGGGAGCACCGGGGAGCTGTTTTTT. It yields the protein CAWPPTGSTGELFF.

This clonotype was picked up many times. The chain links TRBV4-1 to TRBJ2-7; D is undetermined. The CDR3 is 13 amino acids. Germline CDR1 reads MGHRA; CDR2 reads YSYEKL. V lost 1 base, J lost 5 bases, and 9 bases lay in between. CDR3 region: CASSQVWLDEQYF. CDR3 nucleotides: TGCGCCAGCAGCCAAGTATGGTTGGACGAGCAGTACTTC.

Details on this clonotype: Just one base apart from a much larger clone, this may be a read error. Since no conserved phenylalanine or tryptophan closes the CDR3, a read error is the likely cause. The V and J genes are TRBV3-1 and TRBJ1-2, with D hard to call. The CDR3 runs 16 residues. Trimming took off 4 bases at V and 8 bases at J, with 23 bases between the two ends. The germline V gene has CDR1 LGHDT and CDR2 YNNKEL (reference sequence). The CDR3, as DNA: TGTGCCAGCAGCCCGGGGAGGTTTGAGTTAAAAGAGGGCTACACCCTC. Translation gives CASSPGRFELKEGYTL.

This clonotype showed up just a few times. The chain links TRBV4-1 to TRBJ1-5; D may be TRBD1 (5 bases). Germline V CDR1 and CDR2: MGHRA, YSYEKL. V lost 3 bases and J 5 bases, leaving 11 bases between the germline ends. This CDR3 is 14 amino acids long. The CDR3 loop reads CASSHTPGDQPQHF. In DNA, the CDR3 is TGCGCCAGCAGCCACACACCGGGGGATCAGCCCCAGCATTTT.

This clonotype was seen ten or more times. This chain joins TRBV12-3 or TRBV12-4 and TRBJ1-1; D perhaps matches TRBD1 (5 bases). V was pared by 4 bases and J by 1 base, with 13 bases between. The CDR3 is made up of 15 amino acids. CDR3 in DNA: TGTGCCAGCAGTTCCCACTCAGGGCCGAACACTGAAGCTTTCTTT. Encoded protein: CASSSHSGPNTEAFF.